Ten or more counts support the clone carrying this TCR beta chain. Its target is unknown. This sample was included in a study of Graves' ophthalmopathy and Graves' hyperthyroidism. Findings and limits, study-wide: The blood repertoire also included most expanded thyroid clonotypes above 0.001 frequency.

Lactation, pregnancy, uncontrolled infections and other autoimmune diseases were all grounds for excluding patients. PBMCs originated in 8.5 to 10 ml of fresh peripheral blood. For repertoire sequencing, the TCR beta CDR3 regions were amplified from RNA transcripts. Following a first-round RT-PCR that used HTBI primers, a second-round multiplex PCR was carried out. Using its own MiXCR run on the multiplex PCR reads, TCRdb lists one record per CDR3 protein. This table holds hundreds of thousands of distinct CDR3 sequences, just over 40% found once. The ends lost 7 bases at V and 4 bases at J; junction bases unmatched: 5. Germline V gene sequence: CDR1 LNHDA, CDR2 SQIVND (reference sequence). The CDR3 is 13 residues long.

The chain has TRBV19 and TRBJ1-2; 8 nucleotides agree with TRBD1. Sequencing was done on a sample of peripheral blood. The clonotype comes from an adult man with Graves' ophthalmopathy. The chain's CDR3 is CASIGQGGYGYTF. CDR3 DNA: TGTGCCAGTATCGGACAGGGCGGCTATGGCTACACCTTC.